Below, 28 T cell receptor beta chains from the same sample are listed, as sequenced in a study of T cells in narcolepsy. Sequenced by immunoSEQ multiplex PCR; TCRdb stores in-frame clones only, minus some. This sample has tens of thousands of clones, with around 83% found just once. Specimen: CD45RA- memory CD4+ T cells from PBMCs. Source of these receptors: a human donor with narcolepsy.

The chain recombines TRBV6-1 with TRBJ1-2; D unclear. The CDR3 length is 14 residues. The V gene lost 4 bases and the J gene lost 0 bases, with 9 bases spanning the gap. Germline V gives CDR1 MNHNS, CDR2 SASEGT. CDR3 sequence: CASSATSANYGYTF. In DNA form, the CDR3 reads TGTGCCAGCAGTGCTACTTCGGCTAACTATGGCTACACCTTC.

The rearrangement joins TRBV29-1 to TRBJ2-7; D is unclear. V lost 6 bases and J 4 bases, leaving 16 bases between the germline ends. The CDR3 is 13 amino acids. Germline CDR1 is SQVTM and CDR2 is ANQGSEA. CDR3 in DNA: TGCAGCGTAGCGCAAGCTCCCTCGTACGAGCAGTACTTC. Translating it yields CSVAQAPSYEQYF.

This sequence joins TRBV5-1 and TRBJ1-1; weak D call: TRBD1 (6 bases). V lost 4 bases, J lost 5 bases, and 12 bases lay in between. The CDR3 has 13 residues. CDR1 SGHRS and CDR2 YFSETQ come from the germline V gene. CDR3 loop: CASSVTGGTEAFF. As DNA, the CDR3 is TGCGCCAGCAGCGTGACAGGTGGGACTGAAGCTTTCTTT.

The gene calls are TRBV28 and TRBJ1-4; TRBD1 matches 9 bases. V dropped 4 bases and J dropped 4; count of bases not matched to a gene: 7. Germline lookup yields CDR1 MDHEN and CDR2 SYDVKM. The CDR3 has 16 residues. The CDR3 region has the DNA TGTGCCAGCAGTTCTTCCGGGACAGGGATTAATGAAAAACTGTTTTTT. Residues: CASSSSGTGINEKLFF.

This chain joins TRBV29-1 and TRBJ2-1, with D maybe TRBD1 (5 bases). The germline V and J ends were trimmed by 8 bases and 0 bases, with 11 bases remaining between them. The V gene's germline CDR1 is SQVTM and CDR2 ANQGSEA. This CDR3 has 13 amino acids. The chain's CDR3 is CSIRQFSYNEQFF. CDR3 sequence (DNA): TGCAGCATAAGACAGTTCTCCTACAATGAGCAGTTCTTC.

Points on this clone: A read error may produce the germline difference seen at one junction end. The CDR3 loop reads CAISRDRGLNIEAFF. CDR3 coding DNA: TGTGCCATCAGCCGGGACAGGGGGTTGAACATTGAAGCTTTCTTT. V gene TRBV10-3 combines with J gene TRBJ1-1; 11 bases are shared with TRBD1. There are 15 residues in the CDR3. CDR1 and CDR2 from the germline V gene are ENHRY and SYGVKD.

This clone was detected a few times. The chain recombines TRBV30 with TRBJ2-7, with a tentative D call TRBD2 (6 bases). Trimming removed 1 base at V and 5 bases at J, with 12 bases between. CDR3 size: 13 residues. Germline V gene lookup returns CDR1 GTSNPN and CDR2 SVGIG (reference sequence). The CDR3 nucleotides are TGTGCCTGGAGTGCCGGACTAATCCACGAGCAGTACTTC. Translating it yields CAWSAGLIHEQYF.

This clone appeared a single time. The J gene is TRBJ1-1, the V gene TRBV11-2; TRBD1 might be the D (5 bases). Trimming removed 1 base at V and 10 bases at J, with 7 bases between. Germline V gene lookup returns CDR1 SGHAT and CDR2 FQNNGV. The CDR3 has 11 residues. This chain's CDR3 is CASSLGGGAFF. The CDR3 coding sequence is TGTGCCAGCAGCTTAGGGGGGGGAGCTTTCTTT.

V and J are TRBV28 and TRBJ2-7; 8 positions match TRBD1. The CDR3 has 13 residues. Germline V CDR1 and CDR2: MDHEN, SYDVKM. V was pared by 6 bases and J by 6 bases, with 7 bases of the junction left unmatched. The CDR3 DNA follows: TGTGCCAGCAGCCCTGGACAGGGAACCGAGCAGTACTTC. This sequence encodes CASSPGQGTEQYF.

V and J are TRBV13 and TRBJ2-5, with 11 bases aligning to TRBD1. V trimming: 5 bases; J trimming: 6 bases; junction bases outside the gene matches: 8. The CDR3 is made up of 15 amino acids. Germline CDR1 reads PRHDT; CDR2 reads FYEKMQ (reference sequence). The CDR3, as DNA: TGTGCCAGCAGCACCGGACAGGGGGCGTCGAAGACCCAGTACTTC. This translates into CASSTGQGASKTQYF.

This chain uses TRBV7-8 with TRBJ2-1, with TRBD1 matching 7 bases. Looked up from germline, CDR1 is SGHVS and CDR2 is FQNEAQ. CDR3 length: 14 amino acids. After removal of 5 bases from V and 7 bases from J, the junction contained 8 bases not matched to a gene. The CDR3 loop reads CASSRSTGRNEQFF. DNA for the CDR3: TGTGCCAGCAGCCGGTCGACAGGGCGGAATGAGCAGTTCTTC.

To note about this clone: At one end, the junction sequence differs from germline, possibly due to a read error. Additional DNA sequences in this sample encode the identical CDR3. J is TRBJ2-2 and V is TRBV28, with 7 bases that match TRBD2. There are 14 residues in the CDR3. Germline V gene data show CDR1 as MDHEN and CDR2 as SYDVKM. In DNA, the CDR3 is TGTGCCAGCAGTTTGAGCGGGACCACCGGAGAGCTGTTTTTT. Residues: CASSLSGTTGELFF.

The chain employs TRBV11-3 and TRBJ2-1; 12 nucleotides agree with TRBD2. Germline-derived CDR1 and CDR2 are SGHNT and YENEEA. The trim removed 5 bases at V and 8 bases at J, leaving 7 bases unmatched. CDR3 length equals 15 residues. Here the CDR3 reads CASSLMTSGSYEQFF. DNA for the CDR3: TGTGCCAGCAGCCTAATGACTAGCGGGAGTTATGAGCAGTTCTTC.

In nucleotides, the CDR3 is TGTGCCAGCAGGAAAGGGCTAGCGGGGCCGTTCGAGCAGTTCTTC. It translates to CASRKGLAGPFEQFF. The chain links TRBV6-1 to TRBJ2-1, with 9 nucleotides matching TRBD2. The CDR3 totals 15 residues. Looked up from germline, CDR1 is MNHNS and CDR2 is SASEGT. After removal of 6 bases from V and 10 bases from J, the junction contained 13 bases not matched to a gene.

This chain joins TRBV7-6 and TRBJ2-3; 10 bases map to TRBD2. The CDR3 runs to 17 residues. Trimming removed 1 base from V and 4 bases from J; junction bases left unmatched: 8. Germline lookup yields CDR1 SGHVS and CDR2 FNYEAQ. The CDR3 DNA is TGTGCCAGCAGCTTAGTTCCTAGCGGGAGTGGGGCAGATACGCAGTATTTT. Its protein product is CASSLVPSGSGADTQYF. Filled out from reference TRBV7-6 and TRBJ2-3, the complete variable domain reads GAGVSQSPRYKVTKRGQDVALRCDPISGHVSLYWYRQALGQGPEFLTYFNYEAQQDKSGLPNDRFSAERPEGSISTLTIQRTEQRDSAMYRCASSLVPSGSGADTQYFGPGTRLTVL.

This clone was seen once. This rearrangement joins TRBV30 to TRBJ1-1, with D possibly TRBD1 on 5 matching bases. V was shortened by 7 bases and J by 0 bases, with 15 bases between the two germline ends. Per the germline V gene, CDR1 is GTSNPN and CDR2 is SVGIG (reference sequence). This CDR3 is built from 14 residues. CDR3 DNA: TGTGCCTCCCGGGCTGGGGGGGTGAACACTGAAGCTTTCTTT. Its protein is CASRAGGVNTEAFF.

CDR3 in amino acids: CASSLSSGTSGRRTDTQYF. DNA of the CDR3: TGTGCCAGCTCCCTTTCTTCCGGGACTAGCGGGAGGCGGACAGATACGCAGTATTTT. This rearrangement joins TRBV18 to TRBJ2-3; 15 nucleotides align to TRBD2. With 6 bases clipped from V and 3 bases from J, the junction kept 13 bases outside the gene matches. The CDR3 is 19 residues long. Germline V gives CDR1 KGHSH, CDR2 LQKENI.

CDR3 residues: CASSEVSYEQYF. The CDR3 DNA reads TGTGCCAGCAGTGAAGTCAGCTACGAGCAGTACTTC. The chain is built from TRBV2 and TRBJ2-7; D is unclear. Germline assignment: CDR1 SNHLY and CDR2 FYNNEI. The CDR3 totals 12 residues. Deletions cut 1 base from V and 3 bases from J, with 4 bases between.

The chain employs TRBV2 and TRBJ2-1; 15 nucleotides line up with TRBD2. Germline CDR1 reads SNHLY; CDR2 reads FYNNEI. V was clipped by 5 bases and J by 9 bases; unmatched bases: 5. This CDR3 comprises 15 residues. The CDR3 sequence is CASSPGLAGGREQFF. The CDR3 DNA reads as TGTGCCAGCAGTCCGGGACTAGCGGGAGGTCGTGAGCAGTTCTTC.

The chain employs TRBV2 and TRBJ2-1; 8 bases are shared with TRBD2. The CDR3 has 18 amino acids. V lost 2 bases, J lost 7 bases, and 16 bases stayed unmatched. Germline V gives CDR1 SNHLY, CDR2 FYNNEI. Written as DNA, the CDR3 is TGTGCCAGCAGTGAATGGGTTCCTCTCAGCGGGAGAAGGAATGAGCAGTTCTTC. This sequence encodes CASSEWVPLSGRRNEQFF.

This clone appeared once. V usage is TRBV7-3 and J usage is TRBJ2-2, with D maybe TRBD1 (6 bases). CDR1 and CDR2 from the germline V gene are SGHTA and FQGTGA. V was clipped by 5 bases and J by 0 bases, with 13 bases between them. The CDR3 contains 16 residues. CDR3 bases: TGTGCCAGCAGCCCTTGGGGGCCGACGAACACCGGGGAGCTGTTTTTT. It codes for CASSPWGPTNTGELFF. Looking up the rest from reference TRBV7-3 and TRBJ2-2 gives the full variable domain: GAGVSQTPSNKVTEKGKYVELRCDPISGHTALYWYRQSLGQGPEFLIYFQGTGAADDSGLPNDRFFAVRPEGSVSTLKIQRTERGDSAVYLCASSPWGPTNTGELFFGEGSRLTVL.

The chain joins TRBV7-9 to TRBJ1-1; TRBD1 might be the D (6 bases). V was clipped by 5 bases and J by 3 bases, with 13 bases between them. The CDR3 is 14 residues long. Germline V gene lookup returns CDR1 SEHNR and CDR2 FQNEAQ (reference sequence). As DNA, the CDR3 is TGTGCCAGCAGCACGCTCGACAGGTACACTGAAGCTTTCTTT. This codes for CASSTLDRYTEAFF.

CDR3 DNA sequence: TGTGCCAGCAGTCGACGACCGGGACAGGCCTATGGCTACACCTTC. Protein sequence: CASSRRPGQAYGYTF. This sequence joins TRBV6-5 and TRBJ1-2, with 8 bases fitting TRBD1. The CDR3 runs 15 residues. V was pared by 5 bases and J by 4 bases, with 9 bases of the junction left unmatched. Germline CDR1 is MNHEY and CDR2 is SVGAGI.

The rearrangement joins TRBV18 to TRBJ2-1; 11 bases match TRBD2. V dropped 6 bases and J dropped 2; count of bases not matched to a gene: 3. Per germline, CDR1 KGHSH and CDR2 LQKENI. The CDR3 is 15 amino acids. The CDR3 bases are TGTGCCAGCTCCATAGCGGGAGGGCCCTACAATGAGCAGTTCTTC. It specifies CASSIAGGPYNEQFF.

V usage is TRBV2 and J usage is TRBJ1-4, with unresolved D. CDR1 and CDR2 from the germline V gene are SNHLY and FYNNEI. This CDR3 comprises 14 residues. Trimming pared 5 bases from V and 5 bases from J, leaving 12 bases between. CDR3 coding DNA: TGTGCCAGCAGTAGGGAGCTAGGGAATGAAAAACTGTTTTTT. Translating it yields CASSRELGNEKLFF.

The chain combines TRBV18 with TRBJ1-5, with D possibly being TRBD1 (5 bases). Germline assignment: CDR1 KGHSH and CDR2 LQKENI. This CDR3 spans 14 amino acids. V lost 2 bases to trimming and J lost 4 bases, with 9 bases between them. This CDR3 reads CASSPGGGNQPQHF. CDR3 nucleotide sequence: TGTGCCAGCTCACCAGGGGGGGGAAATCAGCCCCAGCATTTT.

This rearrangement joins TRBV27 to TRBJ2-7, with TRBD1 matching over 10 bases. Trimming cost V 11 bases and J 2 bases; bases outside gene matches: 0. CDR3 length equals 11 residues. Per the germline V gene, CDR1 is MNHEY and CDR2 is SMNVEV (reference sequence). The CDR3 DNA sequence: TGTGCCGGACAGGGGGCCTACGAGCAGTACTTC. It translates to CAGQGAYEQYF.

This chain uses TRBV14 with TRBJ2-7; no clear D. Looked up from germline, CDR1 is SGHDN and CDR2 is FVKESK. V lost 0 bases, J lost 7 bases, and 10 bases lay in between. The length of the CDR3 is 13 residues. The CDR3: CASSQERRREQYF. CDR3 DNA: TGTGCCAGCAGCCAAGAACGACGGAGAGAGCAGTACTTC.